The 32 T cell receptor beta chains below were found in one sample sequenced in a study of blood T cell repertoires in COVID-19. Data came from immunoSEQ multiplex PCR; TCRdb stores just in-frame clones and leaves some out. The sample records some 70,000 clones, approximately 92% being singletons. Sequenced: peripheral blood. The receptors come from a human donor with active COVID-19. The donor label of this sample is uncertain.

V usage is TRBV11-2 and J usage is TRBJ2-5, with 9 bases aligning to TRBD1. This CDR3 comprises 15 residues. Germline V gene sequence: CDR1 SGHAT, CDR2 FQNNGV. The V and J ends lost 5 bases and 4 bases, in that order; junction bases with no gene match: 8. CDR3 in amino acids: CASSPRTGARETQYF. The CDR3 bases are TGTGCCAGCAGCCCCAGGACAGGGGCGCGAGAGACCCAGTACTTC.

V usage is TRBV6-5 and J usage is TRBJ1-2, with 7 bases aligning to TRBD1. Germline trimming cut 6 bases from V and 0 bases from J; bases unmatched to any gene: 4. The CDR3 contains 14 residues. Germline-derived CDR1 and CDR2 are MNHEY and SVGAGI. The chain's CDR3 is CASRRDSSNYGYTF. Here the CDR3 DNA reads TGTGCCAGCAGACGGGACAGCTCTAACTATGGCTACACCTTC.

This sequence joins TRBV7-9 and TRBJ2-3; 12 positions agree with TRBD2. The V gene's germline CDR1 is SEHNR and CDR2 FQNEAQ (reference sequence). Trimming cost V 3 bases and J 6 bases; bases outside gene matches: 7. CDR3 size: 16 residues. The CDR3 DNA reads as TGTGCCAGCAGCTTTGAACTAGCGGGGGGAATGGATACGCAGTATTTT. It yields the protein CASSFELAGGMDTQYF.

V is TRBV24-1 and J is TRBJ2-3; TRBD2 agrees at 10 bases. The V segment lost 3 bases and the J segment 5 bases; nucleotides outside the gene matches: 7. This CDR3 spans 16 amino acids. CDR1 is KGHDR, CDR2 SFDVKD, per germline. DNA for the CDR3: TGTGCCACCAGTGATAAAAGCGGGAGGGCCCAAGATACGCAGTATTTT. Residues: CATSDKSGRAQDTQYF.

This sequence joins TRBV5-8 and TRBJ1-5; D not resolved. The germline V gene has CDR1 SGHTS and CDR2 YDEGEE. CDR3 length: 16 amino acids. The V gene lost 4 bases and the J gene lost 4 bases, with 18 bases spanning the gap. The CDR3 bases are TGTGCCAGCAGCCCGCCCAACGCGGGATATAATCAGCCCCAGCATTTT. Translation gives CASSPPNAGYNQPQHF.

The count of this clone is one. The chain has TRBV28 and TRBJ1-2; D is perhaps TRBD1 (6 bases). Germline V lookup: CDR1 MDHEN, CDR2 SYDVKM. Trimming took off 11 bases at V and 8 bases at J, with 15 bases between the two ends. The CDR3 has 11 amino acids. The CDR3 nucleotides read TGTGCCGACCAGGGGAGGGACGGCTACACCTTC. Encoded protein: CADQGRDGYTF.

This clone occurred a few times. The V and J genes are TRBV10-2 and TRBJ2-7, with TRBD1 matching 9 bases. Germline V lookup: CDR1 WSHSY, CDR2 SAAADI. The CDR3 is 13 residues long. The trim removed 7 bases at V and 6 bases at J, leaving 7 bases unmatched. This CDR3 is CASMGTGLIEQYF. In DNA, the CDR3 is TGCGCCAGCATGGGGACAGGGTTAATCGAGCAGTACTTC.

This clone was observed once. The V and J genes are TRBV10-3 and TRBJ2-5; 10 nucleotides agree with TRBD2. V lost 5 bases to trimming and J lost 2 bases; unmatched junction nucleotides: 11. This CDR3 has 17 residues. Germline assignment: CDR1 ENHRY and CDR2 SYGVKD. CDR3 region: CAISRGDLAGVQETQYF. In nucleotides, the CDR3 is TGTGCCATCAGTCGGGGGGATCTAGCGGGAGTTCAAGAGACCCAGTACTTC.

CDR3: CASSPPPGGTDTQYF. CDR3 DNA sequence: TGTGCCAGCTCACCCCCCCCGGGAGGTACAGATACGCAGTATTTT. The chain has TRBV18 and TRBJ2-3; TRBD2 matches at 7 bases. Germline assignment: CDR1 KGHSH and CDR2 LQKENI. V lost 3 bases to trimming and J lost 3 bases; unmatched junction nucleotides: 6. The CDR3 contains 15 residues.

The chain uses TRBV5-8 and TRBJ2-3; tentatively, D is TRBD1 (5 bases). CDR3 size: 15 residues. The germline V gene has CDR1 SGHTS and CDR2 YDEGEE. V was trimmed by 0 bases and J by 1 base, leaving 9 bases between them. CDR3 sequence reads: CASSLALGGTDTQYF. The CDR3 DNA is TGTGCCAGCAGCTTGGCCTTAGGGGGCACAGATACGCAGTATTTT.

The chain couples TRBV10-1 to TRBJ1-1; the D is unclear. V gave up 2 bases and J gave up 2 bases, with 9 bases separating them. Germline V gene lookup returns CDR1 WNHNN and CDR2 SYGVQD (reference sequence). CDR3 length: 14 amino acids. The CDR3 is CASSEGPANTEAFF. CDR3 bases: TGCGCCAGCAGTGAGGGGCCGGCAAACACTGAAGCTTTCTTT.

The genes are TRBV14 and TRBJ2-1, with 7 positions matching TRBD2. J lost 4 bases, V lost 1 base, and 22 bases had no gene match. The CDR3 is 21 amino acids. Germline lookup yields CDR1 SGHDN and CDR2 FVKESK. The CDR3 reads CASSQAPGVGPVASGYNEQFF. The CDR3 nucleotides are TGTGCCAGCAGCCAAGCCCCGGGTGTAGGGCCGGTAGCTAGCGGATACAATGAGCAGTTCTTC. The full variable domain, completed using reference TRBV14 and TRBJ2-1, is EAGVTQFPSHSVIEKGQTVTLRCDPISGHDNLYWYRRVMGKEIKFLLHFVKESKQDESGMPNNRFLAERTGGTYSTLKVQPAELEDSGVYFCASSQAPGVGPVASGYNEQFFGPGTRLTVL.

The gene calls are TRBV3-1 (or the pseudogene TRBV3-2) and TRBJ2-6, with D tentatively TRBD2 (6 bases). The V end lost 3 bases, the J end lost 3 bases, and 15 bases lay between the germline ends. Germline V CDR1 and CDR2: LGHDT, YNNKEL (reference sequence). The CDR3 extends over 17 amino acids. The CDR3 DNA reads as TGTGCCAGCAGCCAGTCCGGCGGGGTGGGTGGGGCCAACGTCCTGACTTTC. Its translation is CASSQSGGVGGANVLTF.

This chain joins TRBV24-1 and TRBJ1-1, with 9 bases lining up with TRBD1. This CDR3 region has 18 residues. Germline V gene lookup returns CDR1 KGHDR and CDR2 SFDVKD. J gave up 6 bases and V 4 bases, and 17 bases lay outside the gene matches. The CDR3 DNA is TGTGCCACCAGTGACTCTACACAGGTACAGGGGGCGCACTCTGAAGCTTTCTTT. It codes for CATSDSTQVQGAHSEAFF.

The table lists this clone with a count of one. The chain recombines TRBV1 with TRBJ2-5; TRBD1, the table's D call, lacks a check against the DNA. TRBV1 is reported as a pseudogene. This CDR3 has 19 residues. The CDR3 sequence is CTSSQDEGADRRYQETQYF. The DNA of the CDR3 is TGCACCAGCAGCCAAGATGAGGGCGCGGACAGGAGGTACCAAGAGACCCAGTACTTC.

V is TRBV5-1 and J is TRBJ2-7; 11 bases line up with TRBD1. Germline V lookup: CDR1 SGHRS, CDR2 YFSETQ. The CDR3 consists of 14 residues. J was trimmed by 7 bases and V by 5 bases; bases with no gene match: 8. The chain's CDR3 is CASSQGQGAREQYF. CDR3 DNA: TGCGCCAGCAGTCAAGGACAGGGGGCGAGGGAGCAGTACTTC.

Here the CDR3 reads CASSQDKGRQPQHF. The CDR3 DNA follows: TGTGCCAGCAGCCAAGATAAGGGGCGTCAGCCCCAGCATTTT. J is TRBJ1-5 and V is TRBV3-1 (or the pseudogene TRBV3-2), with a weak D call TRBD1 (5 bases). The V end was cut by 0 bases, the J end by 6 bases, with 9 bases between. This CDR3 has 14 amino acids. Germline assignment: CDR1 LGHDT and CDR2 YNNKEL (reference sequence).

This chain joins TRBV11-3 and TRBJ2-5; TRBD2 matches at 8 bases. The CDR3 has 16 amino acids. Trimming took 5 bases from V and 5 from J; bases not matched to a gene: 13. Germline-derived CDR1 and CDR2 are SGHNT and YENEEA. The chain's CDR3 is CASSPGAGGGGETQYF. The CDR3 DNA sequence: TGTGCCAGCAGCCCGGGCGCGGGAGGAGGCGGGGAGACCCAGTACTTC.

J is TRBJ2-2 and V is TRBV28; D unclear. CDR1 is MDHEN and CDR2 is SYDVKM in the germline V gene. V was cut by 3 bases and J by 6 bases, with 8 bases left in between. The CDR3 totals 13 residues. CDR3 sequence reads: CASSFGSPGELFF. The CDR3 nucleotides read TGTGCCAGCAGTTTCGGGTCTCCCGGGGAGCTGTTTTTT.

V and J are TRBV27 and TRBJ1-6; 7 nucleotides agree with TRBD1. CDR3 length equals 14 residues. The V segment lost 6 bases and the J segment 6 bases; nucleotides outside the gene matches: 5. The germline CDR1 and CDR2 sequences are MNHEY and SMNVEV (reference sequence). DNA for the CDR3: TGTGCCAGCAGGAGGGACAGCCCTAATTCACCCCTCCACTTT. Encoded protein: CASRRDSPNSPLHF.

The chain is built from TRBV7-2 and TRBJ2-7, with 7 bases lining up with TRBD2. The germline CDR1 and CDR2 sequences are SGHTA and FQGNSA. The CDR3 runs to 14 residues. V lost 3 bases and J lost 0; bases outside the gene matches: 2. CDR3 residues: CASSFGGSSYEQYF. CDR3 nucleotide sequence: TGTGCCAGCAGCTTCGGCGGGAGCTCCTACGAGCAGTACTTC.

The rearrangement joins TRBV6-6 to TRBJ1-4; tentative D call: TRBD1 (6 bases). Trimming shortened V by 6 bases and J by 11 bases, and 16 bases separated the two germline ends. CDR3 size: 13 residues. The germline V gene encodes CDR1 MNHNY and CDR2 SVGAGI (reference sequence). The CDR3 loop reads CASSPPTGLKLFF. The CDR3 region has the DNA TGTGCCAGCAGCCCTCCTACAGGGTTGAAACTGTTTTTT.

The chain joins TRBV20-1 to TRBJ2-7; D is unresolved. The germline CDR1 and CDR2 sequences are DFQATT and SNEGSKA (reference sequence). Trimming shortened V by 2 bases and J by 4 bases, and 6 bases separated the two germline ends. CDR3 length: 11 residues. CDR3 loop: CSARTQYEQYF. The CDR3 DNA reads as TGCAGTGCTAGAACCCAGTACGAGCAGTACTTC.

This clone has only a few counts. The chain employs TRBV28 and TRBJ1-5; TRBD1 is a possible D gene (6 bases). This CDR3 is built from 14 residues. Germline V gene data show CDR1 as MDHEN and CDR2 as SYDVKM. Trimming shortened V by 3 bases and J by 7 bases, and 13 bases separated the two germline ends. Here the CDR3 DNA reads TGTGCCAGCAGTTTGGGGGCGTTAGCACAGCCCCAGCATTTT. Translating it yields CASSLGALAQPQHF.

The chain employs TRBV28 and TRBJ2-3; TRBD2 aligns across 9 bases. Germline V gives CDR1 MDHEN, CDR2 SYDVKM. With 2 bases clipped from V and 6 bases from J, the junction kept 6 bases outside the gene matches. The CDR3 extends over 15 amino acids. The CDR3 bases are TGTGCCAGCAGTTTAGTAGCGGGAGTGACGGATACGCAGTATTTT. Encoded protein: CASSLVAGVTDTQYF.

The gene calls are TRBV5-1 and TRBJ2-1; D possibly corresponds to TRBD1 (6 bases). The CDR3 runs to 12 residues. Germline V lookup: CDR1 SGHRS, CDR2 YFSETQ. The V end lost 5 bases, the J end lost 5 bases, and 8 bases lay between the germline ends. The CDR3, as DNA: TGCGCCAGCAGAGGGACAAACAATGAGCAGTTCTTC. Protein product: CASRGTNNEQFF.

This chain links TRBV28 with TRBJ1-5; the D is unclear. Germline assignment: CDR1 MDHEN and CDR2 SYDVKM. This CDR3 has 15 residues. Trimming took off 7 bases at V and 0 bases at J, with 13 bases between the two ends. In DNA form, the CDR3 reads TGTGCCAGCACTAACTGGCGGTATAGCAATCAGCCCCAGCATTTT. Amino acids: CASTNWRYSNQPQHF.

This chain links TRBV18 with TRBJ2-1; 8 bases are shared with TRBD1. Germline CDR1 and CDR2: KGHSH and LQKENI. V lost 6 bases and J lost 0; bases outside the gene matches: 4. This CDR3 is 15 amino acids long. The CDR3 coding sequence is TGTGCCAGCTCCCGGGACAGGACCTCCTACAATGAGCAGTTCTTC. Residues: CASSRDRTSYNEQFF.

This sequence joins TRBV9 and TRBJ2-3; 8 bases align to TRBD1. The CDR3 contains 15 residues. With V trimmed by 4 bases and J by 5 bases, 9 bases remained unmatched. Per the germline V gene, CDR1 is SGDLS and CDR2 is YYNGEE. The CDR3 DNA reads as TGTGCCAGCAGCCCCCTCACAGGGGGAATAGATACGCAGTATTTT. Translated: CASSPLTGGIDTQYF.

In its sample, this clone ranks as medium-sized. The CDR3 sequence: CASRGGIVSNQPQHF. CDR3 DNA: TGTGCCAGCAGGGGGGGGATTGTTAGCAATCAGCCCCAGCATTTT. The genes are TRBV28 and TRBJ1-5; the D gene is possibly TRBD1 (5 bases). Trimming took 6 bases from V and 0 from J, leaving 12 bases between them. From germline, CDR1 is MDHEN and CDR2 SYDVKM. This CDR3 comprises 15 residues.

This clone showed up just once. This chain joins TRBV12-5 and TRBJ1-3; D call uncertain. V shed 2 bases and J shed 4 bases, with 3 bases lying between them. Germline CDR1 is LGHNT and CDR2 is FRNRAP. The CDR3 contains 12 residues. CDR3 residues: CASGLLGNTIYF. Written as DNA, the CDR3 is TGTGCTAGTGGTTTGTTAGGAAACACCATATATTTT. Complete variable domain (other parts from reference TRBV12-5 and TRBJ1-3): DARVTQTPRHKVTEMGQEVTMRCQPILGHNTVFWYRQTMMQGLELLAYFRNRAPLDDSGMPKDRFSAEMPDATLATLKIQPSEPRDSAVYFCASGLLGNTIYFGEGSWLTVV.

CDR3 amino acids: CASSERLLAGGHNEQFF. As DNA, the CDR3 is TGTGCCAGCAGTGAACGCTTACTAGCGGGAGGCCACAATGAGCAGTTCTTC. The chain recombines TRBV2 with TRBJ2-1, with 12 bases lining up with TRBD2. The junction had 7 bases not matched to a gene; V was cut back by 2 bases and J by 5 bases. CDR3 length: 17 residues. The germline V gene has CDR1 SNHLY and CDR2 FYNNEI.